The 22 T cell receptor beta chains reported below all come from one sample, sequenced in a study of CD8 T cells in ankylosing spondylitis. These receptors lack a known antigen. TCRdb re-called the 5' RACE reads with MiXCR, one entry per CDR3 protein. In the table there are some 130,000 distinct CDR3 sequences, under 20% of which are singletons. Study findings and constraints: For ankylosing spondylitis blood, a TCR beta motif of 8 or 9 highly homologous variants appeared characteristic.

Sequences were obtained from blood, either unsorted or a sorted T cell fraction (not recorded which). All receptors derive from a male donor with ankylosing spondylitis.

A few counts support this clonotype. The V and J genes are TRBV20-1 and TRBJ2-7; 9 positions match TRBD2. The CDR3 is 13 residues long. V was clipped by 8 bases and J by 6 bases; unmatched bases: 11. Germline lookup yields CDR1 DFQATT and CDR2 SNEGSKA (reference sequence). CDR3 coding DNA: TGCAGTTCTTCCGGGACTAGCTTATCCGAGCAGTACTTC. It yields the protein CSSSGTSLSEQYF.

This clonotype was detected once. A read error may produce the germline difference seen at one junction end. The chain employs TRBV29-1 and TRBJ2-3; the match to TRBD1 covers 9 bases. There are 14 residues in the CDR3. Germline CDR1 and CDR2: SQVTM and ANQGSEA. CDR3 sequence: CSVTGTGYTDTQCF. The CDR3 DNA follows: TGCAGCGTGACCGGGACAGGGTACACAGATACGCAGTGTTTT.

This clonotype has only a few counts. The V call is TRBV7-8, the J call TRBJ2-2, with TRBD2 matching 7 bases. The length of the CDR3 is 18 residues. V gave up 1 base and J gave up 1 base; unmatched junction bases: 9. Germline CDR1 SGHVS, CDR2 FQNEAQ. Here the CDR3 reads CASSLEEYLAENTGELFF. DNA for the CDR3: TGTGCCAGCAGCTTAGAAGAATATCTAGCGGAGAACACCGGGGAGCTGTTTTTT.

The chain employs TRBV29-1 and TRBJ2-7; 9 bases align to TRBD2. V shed 7 bases and J 5 bases; nucleotides not matched to a gene: 6. CDR1 SQVTM and CDR2 ANQGSEA come from the germline V gene. The CDR3 extends over 12 amino acids. CDR3 DNA: TGCAGCGCCCAGCGGGAGGTCGACGAGCAGTACTTC. It yields the protein CSAQREVDEQYF.

The gene calls are TRBV11-2 and TRBJ2-1; TRBD2 agrees at 9 bases. Germline V gene lookup returns CDR1 SGHAT and CDR2 FQNNGV. The CDR3 spans 19 residues. The V and J ends lost 4 bases and 8 bases, in that order; junction bases with no gene match: 21. CDR3: CASSSSDLLAGRRIDEQFF. As DNA, the CDR3 is TGTGCCAGCAGCTCATCCGATCTGCTAGCGGGAAGGAGGATAGATGAGCAGTTCTTC. Full variable domain (rest looked up from reference TRBV11-2 and TRBJ2-1): EAGVAQSPRYKIIEKRQSVAFWCNPISGHATLYWYQQILGQGPKLLIQFQNNGVVDDSQLPKDRFSAERLKGVDSTLKIQPAKLEDSAVYLCASSSSDLLAGRRIDEQFFGPGTRLTVL.

The sample holds a few counts of this clonotype. The J gene is TRBJ2-7, the V gene TRBV29-1, with D possibly being TRBD1 or TRBD2 (6 bases each). Looked up from germline, CDR1 is SQVTM and CDR2 is ANQGSEA. The CDR3 is made up of 13 amino acids. The germline V and J ends were trimmed by 6 bases and 1 base, with 13 bases remaining between them. This CDR3 reads CSVGAGPSYEQYF. The CDR3 DNA follows: TGCAGCGTGGGGGCGGGGCCTTCCTACGAGCAGTACTTC.

This clonotype was found a few times. The chain joins TRBV12-3 or TRBV12-4 to TRBJ2-1; possible D gene TRBD2, 5 bases. The CDR3 is 12 residues long. V dropped 7 bases and J dropped 12 bases, with 16 bases sitting between them. CDR3 sequence (DNA): TGTGCCAGCACCTCTAGCTGGGGTGGGCAGTTCTTC. It encodes CASTSSWGGQFF.

This clonotype appeared many times. The rearrangement uses TRBV7-9 and TRBJ1-1, with D unresolved. With 5 bases removed from V and 0 bases from J, the gap between germline ends came to 10 bases. This CDR3 is built from 14 residues. Per the germline V gene, CDR1 is SEHNR and CDR2 is FQNEAQ (reference sequence). The CDR3 loop reads CASSPRVMNTEAFF. CDR3 nucleotide sequence: TGTGCCAGCAGCCCGAGAGTAATGAACACTGAAGCTTTCTTT.

This clonotype was recorded a few times. J is TRBJ2-1 and V is TRBV6-5; D call uncertain. This CDR3 spans 16 amino acids. Trimming removed 0 bases at V and 10 bases at J, with 19 bases between. The germline V gene encodes CDR1 MNHEY and CDR2 SVGAGI. The CDR3 loop reads CASSYSRPAAFVEQFF. In DNA, the CDR3 is TGTGCCAGCAGTTACTCGAGACCCGCTGCATTTGTGGAGCAGTTCTTC.

The rearrangement uses TRBV12-3 or TRBV12-4 and TRBJ1-1; the D gene is possibly TRBD1 (6 bases). This CDR3 contains 12 residues. The ends were cut back, 10 bases at V and 12 bases at J, with 21 bases in the middle. The CDR3 spells CATGKGGIETFF. Written as DNA, the CDR3 is TGTGCCACGGGCAAGGGGGGTATCGAAACTTTCTTT.

This clonotype showed up just a few times. The V call is TRBV6-1, the J call TRBJ2-1; D perhaps matches TRBD2 (5 bases). There are 15 residues in the CDR3. The V end lost 6 bases, the J end lost 8 bases, and 20 bases lay between the germline ends. Germline assignment: CDR1 MNHNS and CDR2 SASEGT. For the CDR3, the DNA is TGTGCCAGCAGCCAGATAAATGTCGGGCGGGATGAGCAGTTCTTC. It translates to CASSQINVGRDEQFF.

This clonotype was picked up a small number of times. The CDR3 DNA is TGTGCCAGCAGTAGCCTGGGGGGCTTTACTGAAGCTTTCTTT. Translating gives CASSSLGGFTEAFF. V usage is TRBV27 and J usage is TRBJ1-1; maybe TRBD1 (6 bases). Germline V CDR1 and CDR2: MNHEY, SMNVEV (reference sequence). The CDR3 covers 14 residues. Trimming removed 5 bases at V and 5 bases at J, with 15 bases between.

This clonotype was counted ten times or more. This sequence joins TRBV19 and TRBJ2-1, with D perhaps given as TRBD1 or TRBD2 (5 bases each). CDR1 is LNHDA and CDR2 is SQIVND in the germline V gene (reference sequence). This CDR3 comprises 15 residues. Trimming stripped 3 bases from V and 15 bases from J, with 24 bases between. CDR3 region: CASSIRGGARRELFF. CDR3 nucleotide sequence: TGTGCCAGTAGTATTCGGGGCGGAGCAAGACGAGAACTGTTCTTC.

Only a few counts were recorded for this clonotype. The chain has TRBV25-1 and TRBJ1-1; no definite D call. Trimming took 9 bases from V and 0 from J, leaving 11 bases between them. Per germline, CDR1 MGHDK and CDR2 SYGVNS. The CDR3 runs 13 residues. The CDR3 sequence: CASNSFMNTEAFF. The CDR3 region has the DNA TGTGCCAGTAACAGTTTCATGAACACTGAAGCTTTCTTT.

The sample holds a few counts of this clonotype. The chain employs TRBV4-1 and TRBJ2-7; D may be TRBD2 (6 bases). Germline loops: CDR1 MGHRA, CDR2 YSYEKL. V was trimmed by 4 bases and J by 6 bases, leaving 19 bases between them. The CDR3 runs 15 residues. CDR3 in DNA: TGCGCCAGCAGCCTAAGACTAGAAAGTTCCCTCGAGCAGTACTTC. Its protein is CASSLRLESSLEQYF.

V gene TRBV21-1 combines with J gene TRBJ2-2; TRBD2 is the table's D call, not checked against the DNA. TRBV21-1 is described as a pseudogene. This CDR3 comprises 20 residues. The CDR3, as DNA: TGTGCCAGCAGCATTGGGGGACGGGTGCGGGAGGGCCTGGGCACCGGGGAGCTGTTTTTT. It codes for CASSIGGRVREGLGTGELFF.

The sample holds a few counts of this clonotype. The V and J genes are TRBV5-1 and TRBJ2-1; D gene ambiguous. Trimming pared 1 base from V and 6 bases from J, leaving 14 bases between. The CDR3 has 15 amino acids. Germline V CDR1 and CDR2: SGHRS, YFSETQ. The CDR3 bases are TGCGCCAGCAGCTTGTCTCTAGATTTCTCCAATGAGCAGTTCTTC. This gives the protein CASSLSLDFSNEQFF.

In DNA, the CDR3 is TGCGCCAGCAGCCAAGAATCGGACAGAGGAGGGTTCTACTCCCCCGCTTTCTTT. Its translation: CASSQESDRGGFYSPAFF. The chain employs TRBV4-1 and TRBJ1-1, with D possibly matching TRBD1 (6 bases). The CDR3 is 18 amino acids. V was cut by 0 bases and J by 11 bases, with 28 bases left in between. Germline lookup yields CDR1 MGHRA and CDR2 YSYEKL.

The chain carries TRBV2 and TRBJ1-2, with D unresolved. CDR1 and CDR2 (germline): SNHLY, FYNNEI. The CDR3 runs 16 residues. Trimming took off 2 bases at V and 1 base at J, with 14 bases between the two ends. CDR3 in amino acids: CASSERSGDVNYGYTF. DNA for the CDR3: TGTGCCAGCAGTGAACGCTCTGGAGACGTTAACTATGGCTACACCTTC. Variable domain in full (rest from reference TRBV2 and TRBJ1-2): EPEVTQTPSHQVTQMGQEVILRCVPISNHLYFYWYRQILGQKVEFLVSFYNNEISEKSEIFDDQFSVERPDGSNFTLKIRSTKLEDSAMYFCASSERSGDVNYGYTFGSGTRLTVV.

This clonotype was seen ten or more times. The V gene is TRBV12-3 or TRBV12-4, the J gene TRBJ2-7; D remains ambiguous. There are 14 residues in the CDR3. Between the trimmed V and J ends, which lost 3 bases and 3 bases, there was a span of 12 bases. The DNA of the CDR3 is TGTGCCAGCAGTTTGGGCAGAGCCAACTACGAGCAGTACTTC. This encodes CASSLGRANYEQYF.

The rearrangement links TRBV27 to TRBJ2-7, with D possibly matching TRBD2 (6 bases). The length of the CDR3 is 14 residues. V was cut by 5 bases and J by 2 bases, with 13 bases left in between. Looked up from germline, CDR1 is MNHEY and CDR2 is SMNVEV (reference sequence). CDR3 sequence (DNA): TGTGCCAGCAGTCCAACCCCGGGGGCCTACGAGCAGTACTTC. This codes for CASSPTPGAYEQYF.

The V gene is TRBV14, the J gene TRBJ2-1; D not resolved. This CDR3 spans 16 amino acids. Germline CDR1 reads SGHDN; CDR2 reads FVKESK. V was clipped by 0 bases and J by 6 bases, with 15 bases between them. CDR3 nucleotides: TGTGCCAGCAGCCAAGATCCAAACCCGCTATTCAATGAGCAGTTCTTC. It translates to CASSQDPNPLFNEQFF. Full variable domain (missing parts from reference TRBV14 and TRBJ2-1): EAGVTQFPSHSVIEKGQTVTLRCDPISGHDNLYWYRRVMGKEIKFLLHFVKESKQDESGMPNNRFLAERTGGTYSTLKVQPAELEDSGVYFCASSQDPNPLFNEQFFGPGTRLTVL.